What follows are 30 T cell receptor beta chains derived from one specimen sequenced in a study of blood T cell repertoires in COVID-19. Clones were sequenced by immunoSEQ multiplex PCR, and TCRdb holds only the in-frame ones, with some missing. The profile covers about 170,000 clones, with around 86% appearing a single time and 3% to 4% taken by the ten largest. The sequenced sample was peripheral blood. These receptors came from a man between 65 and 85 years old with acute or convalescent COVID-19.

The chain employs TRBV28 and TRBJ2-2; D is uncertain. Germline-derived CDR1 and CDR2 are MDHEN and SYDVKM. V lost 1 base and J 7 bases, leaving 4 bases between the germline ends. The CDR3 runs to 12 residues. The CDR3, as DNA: TGTGCCAGCAGTTTATCGGGCGGGGAGCTGTTTTTT. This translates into CASSLSGGELFF.

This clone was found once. The CDR3 is CASSLEVGGEQYF. The CDR3 DNA sequence: TGCGCCAGCAGCTTGGAGGTCGGGGGAGAGCAGTACTTC. V usage is TRBV5-1 and J usage is TRBJ2-7; possible D gene TRBD2, 6 bases. V lost 0 bases and J lost 7, with 11 bases in between. Germline V gene sequence: CDR1 SGHRS, CDR2 YFSETQ. This CDR3 has 13 amino acids.

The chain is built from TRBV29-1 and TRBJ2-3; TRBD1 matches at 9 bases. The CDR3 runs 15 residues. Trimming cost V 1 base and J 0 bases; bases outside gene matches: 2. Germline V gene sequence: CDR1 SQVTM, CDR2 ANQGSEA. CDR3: CSVEGGQGSTDTQYF. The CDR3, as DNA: TGCAGCGTTGAAGGAGGACAGGGGAGCACAGATACGCAGTATTTT.

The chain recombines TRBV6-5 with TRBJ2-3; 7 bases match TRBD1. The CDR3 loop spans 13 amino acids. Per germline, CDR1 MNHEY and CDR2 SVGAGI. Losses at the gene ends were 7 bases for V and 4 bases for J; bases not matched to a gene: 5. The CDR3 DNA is TGTGCCAGCAACCGACAGGGTTCAGATACGCAGTATTTT. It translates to CASNRQGSDTQYF.

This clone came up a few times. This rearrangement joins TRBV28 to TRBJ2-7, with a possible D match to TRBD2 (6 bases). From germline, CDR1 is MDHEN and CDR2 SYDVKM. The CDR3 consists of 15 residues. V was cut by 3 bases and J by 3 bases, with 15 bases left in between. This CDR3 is CASSLYGGAGYEQYF. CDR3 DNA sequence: TGTGCCAGCAGTTTGTACGGAGGGGCAGGCTACGAGCAGTACTTC.

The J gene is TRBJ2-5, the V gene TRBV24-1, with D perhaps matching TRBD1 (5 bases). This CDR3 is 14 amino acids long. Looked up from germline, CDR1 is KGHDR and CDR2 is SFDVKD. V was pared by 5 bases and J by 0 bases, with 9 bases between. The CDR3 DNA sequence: TGTGCCACCAGTGGGGGCGGTGACCAAGAGACCCAGTACTTC. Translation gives CATSGGGDQETQYF.

The CDR3 nucleotides read TGCAGCGTTTCACAGGGTGACACTGAAGCTTTCTTT. This translates into CSVSQGDTEAFF. The J gene is TRBJ1-1, the V gene TRBV29-1, with D perhaps TRBD1 (6 bases). The CDR3 contains 12 residues. Trimming shortened V by 5 bases and J by 3 bases, and 10 bases separated the two germline ends. CDR1 is SQVTM and CDR2 is ANQGSEA in the germline V gene.

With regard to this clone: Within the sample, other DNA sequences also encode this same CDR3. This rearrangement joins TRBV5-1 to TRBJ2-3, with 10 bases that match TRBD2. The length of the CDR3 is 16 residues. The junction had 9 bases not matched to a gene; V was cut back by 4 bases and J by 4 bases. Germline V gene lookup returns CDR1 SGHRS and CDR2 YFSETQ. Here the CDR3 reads CASSVLAGGRADTQYF. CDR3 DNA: TGCGCCAGCAGCGTTTTAGCGGGGGGACGGGCAGATACGCAGTATTTT.

The CDR3 loop reads CASTGQLTEAFF. As DNA, the CDR3 is TGTGCCAGCACCGGACAGTTGACTGAAGCTTTCTTT. The chain couples TRBV6-5 to TRBJ1-1; maybe TRBD1 (6 bases). V lost 7 bases to trimming and J lost 5 bases, with 11 bases between them. Germline loops: CDR1 MNHEY, CDR2 SVGAGI. The CDR3 covers 12 residues.

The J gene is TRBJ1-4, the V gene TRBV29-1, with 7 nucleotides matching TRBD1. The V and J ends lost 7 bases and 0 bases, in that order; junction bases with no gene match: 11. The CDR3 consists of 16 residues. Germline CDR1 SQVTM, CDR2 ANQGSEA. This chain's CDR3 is CSARPQGPSTNEKLFF. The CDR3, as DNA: TGCAGCGCTAGACCACAGGGGCCCTCAACTAATGAAAAACTGTTTTTT.

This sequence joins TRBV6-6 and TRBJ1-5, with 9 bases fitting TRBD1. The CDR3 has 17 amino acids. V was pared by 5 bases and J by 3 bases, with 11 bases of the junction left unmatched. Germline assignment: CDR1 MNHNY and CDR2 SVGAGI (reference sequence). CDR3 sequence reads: CASSPDRGGFSNQPQHF. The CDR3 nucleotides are TGTGCCAGCAGTCCCGACAGGGGGGGTTTCTCCAATCAGCCCCAGCATTTT.

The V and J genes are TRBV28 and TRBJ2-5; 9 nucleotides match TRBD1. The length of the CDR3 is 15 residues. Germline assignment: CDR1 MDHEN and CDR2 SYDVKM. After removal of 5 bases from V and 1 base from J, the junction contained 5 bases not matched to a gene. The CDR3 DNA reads TGTGCCAGCAGTCCCCGGACAGGGGTCCAAGAGACCCAGTACTTC. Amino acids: CASSPRTGVQETQYF.

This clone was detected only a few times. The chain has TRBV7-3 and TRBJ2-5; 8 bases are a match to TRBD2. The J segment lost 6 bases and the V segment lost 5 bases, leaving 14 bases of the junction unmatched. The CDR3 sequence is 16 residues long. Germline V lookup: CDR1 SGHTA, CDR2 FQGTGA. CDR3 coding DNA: TGTGCCAGCAGCCCCACGCCCGGGACTAGTAGACAGACCCAGTACTTC. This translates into CASSPTPGTSRQTQYF.

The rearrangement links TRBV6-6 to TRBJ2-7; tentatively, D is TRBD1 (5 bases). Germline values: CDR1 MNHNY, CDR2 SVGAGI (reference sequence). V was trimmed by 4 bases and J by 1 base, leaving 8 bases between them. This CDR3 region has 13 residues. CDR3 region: CASSWGGSYEQYF. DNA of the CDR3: TGTGCCAGCAGTTGGGGCGGTTCCTACGAGCAGTACTTC.

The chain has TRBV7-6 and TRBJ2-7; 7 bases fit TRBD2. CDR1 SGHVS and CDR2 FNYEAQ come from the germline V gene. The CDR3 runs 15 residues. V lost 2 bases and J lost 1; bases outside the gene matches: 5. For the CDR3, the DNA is TGTGCCAGCAGCTTAATCGCGGGAGCGTCCTACGAGCAGTACTTC. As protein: CASSLIAGASYEQYF.

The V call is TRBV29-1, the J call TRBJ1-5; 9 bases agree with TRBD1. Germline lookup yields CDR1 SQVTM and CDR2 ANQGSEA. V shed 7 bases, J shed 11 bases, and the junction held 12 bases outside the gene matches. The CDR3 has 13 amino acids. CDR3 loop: CSAQQGARGTQHF. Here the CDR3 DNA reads TGCAGCGCACAACAGGGGGCGCGAGGGACCCAGCATTTT. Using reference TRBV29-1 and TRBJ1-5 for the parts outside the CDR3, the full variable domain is SAVISQKPSRDICQRGTSLTIQCQVDSQVTMMFWYRQQPGQSLTLIATANQGSEATYESGFVIDKFPISRPNLTFSTLTVSNMSPEDSSIYLCSAQQGARGTQHFGDGTRLSIL.

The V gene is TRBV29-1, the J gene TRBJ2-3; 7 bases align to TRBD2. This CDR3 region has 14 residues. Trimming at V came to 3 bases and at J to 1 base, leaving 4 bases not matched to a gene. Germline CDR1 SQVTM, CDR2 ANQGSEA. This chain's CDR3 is CSVDASGGTDTQYF. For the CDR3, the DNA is TGCAGCGTTGACGCTAGCGGAGGCACAGATACGCAGTATTTT.

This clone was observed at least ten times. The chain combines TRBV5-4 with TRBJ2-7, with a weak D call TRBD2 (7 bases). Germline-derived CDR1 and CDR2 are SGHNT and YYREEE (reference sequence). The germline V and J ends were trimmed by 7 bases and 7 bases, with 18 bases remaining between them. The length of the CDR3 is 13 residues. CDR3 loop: CASGRGANQEQYF. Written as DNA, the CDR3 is TGTGCCAGCGGACGGGGGGCCAATCAAGAGCAGTACTTC.

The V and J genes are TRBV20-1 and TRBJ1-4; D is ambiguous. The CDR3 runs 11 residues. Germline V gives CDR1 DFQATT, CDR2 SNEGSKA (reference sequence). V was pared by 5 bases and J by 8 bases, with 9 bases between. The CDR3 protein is CSASPGEKLFF. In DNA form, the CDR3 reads TGCAGTGCTTCCCCCGGGGAAAAACTGTTTTTT.

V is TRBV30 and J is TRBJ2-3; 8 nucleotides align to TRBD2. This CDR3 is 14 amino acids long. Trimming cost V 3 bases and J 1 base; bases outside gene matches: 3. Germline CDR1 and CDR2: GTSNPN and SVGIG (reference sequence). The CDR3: CAWRLGLGTDTQYF. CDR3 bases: TGTGCCTGGAGGTTGGGACTAGGCACAGATACGCAGTATTTT.

The chain's CDR3 is CASSRYERREPQHF. The CDR3 bases are TGTGCCAGCAGCCGTTACGAGAGGAGAGAGCCCCAGCATTTT. The chain couples TRBV5-4 to TRBJ1-5; no firm D call. This CDR3 has 14 residues. V lost 4 bases and J 8 bases, leaving 16 bases between the germline ends. Germline CDR1 reads SGHNT; CDR2 reads YYREEE (reference sequence).

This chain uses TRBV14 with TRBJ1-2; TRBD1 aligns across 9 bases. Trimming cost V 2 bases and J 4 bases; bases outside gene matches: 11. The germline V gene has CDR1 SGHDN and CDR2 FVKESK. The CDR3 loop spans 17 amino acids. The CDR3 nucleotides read TGTGCCAGCAGCCAAAATAAGGGGACAGGGCGGGCCTATGGCTACACCTTC. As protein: CASSQNKGTGRAYGYTF.

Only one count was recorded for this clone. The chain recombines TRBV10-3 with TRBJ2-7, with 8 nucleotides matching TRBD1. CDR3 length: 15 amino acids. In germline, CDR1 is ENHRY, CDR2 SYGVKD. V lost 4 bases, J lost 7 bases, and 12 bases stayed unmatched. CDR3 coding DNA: TGTGCCATCAGTGGAAAGACAGGGGAAACGGGAGAGCAGTACTTC. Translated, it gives CAISGKTGETGEQYF.

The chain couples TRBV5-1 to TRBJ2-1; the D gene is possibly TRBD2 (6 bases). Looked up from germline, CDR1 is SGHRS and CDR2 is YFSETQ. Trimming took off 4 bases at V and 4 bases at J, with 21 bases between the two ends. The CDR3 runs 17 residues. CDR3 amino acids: CASSARGAAGTYNEQFF. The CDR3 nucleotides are TGCGCCAGCAGCGCCCGTGGGGCGGCGGGGACTTACAATGAGCAGTTCTTC. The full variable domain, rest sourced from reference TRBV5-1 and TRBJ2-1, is KAGVTQTPRYLIKTRGQQVTLSCSPISGHRSVSWYQQTPGQGLQFLFEYFSETQRNKGNFPGRFSGRQFSNSRSEMNVSTLELGDSALYLCASSARGAAGTYNEQFFGPGTRLTVL.

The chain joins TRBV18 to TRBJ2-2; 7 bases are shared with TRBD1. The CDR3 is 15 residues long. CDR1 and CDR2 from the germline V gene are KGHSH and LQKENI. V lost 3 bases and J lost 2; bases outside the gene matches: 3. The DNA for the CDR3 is TGTGCCAGCTCACCCCGACAGGGTAACACCGGGGAGCTGTTTTTT. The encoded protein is CASSPRQGNTGELFF.

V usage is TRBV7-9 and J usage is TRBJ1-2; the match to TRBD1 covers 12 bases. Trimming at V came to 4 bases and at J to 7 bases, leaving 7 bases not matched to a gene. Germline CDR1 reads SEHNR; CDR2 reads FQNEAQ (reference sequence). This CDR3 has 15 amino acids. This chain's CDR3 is CASSYLGQGASGYTF. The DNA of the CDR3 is TGTGCCAGCAGCTACCTGGGACAGGGGGCGAGTGGCTACACCTTC.

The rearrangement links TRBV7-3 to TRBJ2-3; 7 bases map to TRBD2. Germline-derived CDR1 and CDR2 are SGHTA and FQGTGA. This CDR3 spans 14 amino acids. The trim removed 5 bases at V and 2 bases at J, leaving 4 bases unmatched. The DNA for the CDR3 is TGTGCCAGCAGCACGGGGGGATTCACAGATACGCAGTATTTT. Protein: CASSTGGFTDTQYF.

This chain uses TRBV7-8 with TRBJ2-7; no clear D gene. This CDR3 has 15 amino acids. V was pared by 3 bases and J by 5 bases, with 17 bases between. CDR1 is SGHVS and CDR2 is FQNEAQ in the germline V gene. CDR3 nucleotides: TGTGCCAGCAGCTTCCGGAGTAAGGTGGCCCACGAGCAGTACTTC. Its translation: CASSFRSKVAHEQYF.

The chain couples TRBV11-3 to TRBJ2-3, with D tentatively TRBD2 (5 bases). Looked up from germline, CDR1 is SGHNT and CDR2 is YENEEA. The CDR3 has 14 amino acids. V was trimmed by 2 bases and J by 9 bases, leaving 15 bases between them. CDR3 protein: CASSLSGRDHTQYF. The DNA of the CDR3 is TGTGCCAGCAGCTTATCGGGGAGAGATCACACGCAGTATTTT.

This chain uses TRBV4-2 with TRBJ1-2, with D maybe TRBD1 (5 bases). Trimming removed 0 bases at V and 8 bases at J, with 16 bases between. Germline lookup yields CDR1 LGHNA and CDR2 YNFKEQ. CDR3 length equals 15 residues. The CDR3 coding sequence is TGTGCCAGCAGCCAAGATAAGGGGAAAGAAGGGGGCTACACCTTC. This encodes CASSQDKGKEGGYTF.